A single sample is the source of the 17 T cell receptor beta chains below, sequenced in a study of memory CD4+ T cells and cytomegalovirus serostatus. Libraries were prepared by immunoSEQ multiplex PCR; TCRdb keeps only in-frame clonotypes and omits some of them. The profile shows some 59,000 clones, 75% to 90% of them singletons. The sort gate was single viable CD3+CD4+CD8-CD45RO+ cells for memory CD4+ T cells. Specimen: memory CD4+ T cells from blood. The receptors here all came from an adult in good health and CMV-seronegative.

The rearrangement links TRBV2 to TRBJ1-1, with TRBD1 as a possible D gene (6 bases). Germline V lookup: CDR1 SNHLY, CDR2 FYNNEI. The CDR3 has 14 amino acids. Between the trimmed V and J ends, which lost 4 bases and 3 bases, there was a span of 12 bases. The CDR3 region has the DNA TGTGCCAGCAGTGTCACACAGGGAGACACTGAAGCTTTCTTT. Translating it yields CASSVTQGDTEAFF.

The chain links TRBV5-5 to TRBJ1-1, with D possibly TRBD1 on 5 matching bases. This CDR3 contains 14 residues. CDR1 and CDR2 (germline): SGHKS, YYEKEE (reference sequence). V was shortened by 1 base and J by 1 base, with 8 bases between the two germline ends. The chain's CDR3 is CASSLSGGNTEAFF. CDR3 bases: TGTGCCAGCAGCTTGTCTGGGGGGAACACTGAAGCTTTCTTT. The complete variable domain, with remaining parts taken from reference TRBV5-5 and TRBJ1-1, reads DAGVTQSPTHLIKTRGQQVTLRCSPISGHKSVSWYQQVLGQGPQFIFQYYEKEERGRGNFPDRFSARQFPNYSSELNVNALLLGDSALYLCASSLSGGNTEAFFGQGTRLTVV.

As regards this clone: Other DNA sequences in this sample translate to the same CDR3. J is TRBJ2-5 and V is TRBV18; D possibly matches TRBD1 or TRBD2 (5 bases each). Germline V gene sequence: CDR1 KGHSH, CDR2 LQKENI. This CDR3 has 16 amino acids. Trimming cost V 0 bases and J 5 bases, with 16 bases left between them. In DNA, the CDR3 is TGTGCCAGCTCACCACCCTTTGAGGGGATAGGGGAGACCCAGTACTTC. It specifies CASSPPFEGIGETQYF.

The chain employs TRBV5-1 and TRBJ2-4; 7 nucleotides align to TRBD2. Germline assignment: CDR1 SGHRS and CDR2 YFSETQ. This CDR3 spans 16 amino acids. Trimming took 3 bases from V and 0 from J; bases not matched to a gene: 6. This chain's CDR3 is CASSSGGGTAKNIQYF. As DNA, the CDR3 is TGCGCCAGCAGCTCGGGGGGTGGGACAGCCAAAAACATTCAGTACTTC. The whole variable domain, filled in from reference TRBV5-1 and TRBJ2-4, reads KAGVTQTPRYLIKTRGQQVTLSCSPISGHRSVSWYQQTPGQGLQFLFEYFSETQRNKGNFPGRFSGRQFSNSRSEMNVSTLELGDSALYLCASSSGGGTAKNIQYFGAGTRLSVL.

The rearrangement joins TRBV6-1 to TRBJ1-5, with no clear D. Germline V gives CDR1 MNHNS, CDR2 SASEGT. The CDR3 contains 14 residues. V lost 3 bases and J lost 7, with 13 bases in between. For the CDR3, the DNA is TGTGCCAGCAGTGAGCCCCATCTTAACCAGCCCCAGCATTTT. Encoded protein: CASSEPHLNQPQHF.

V gene TRBV19 combines with J gene TRBJ1-2; 8 bases match TRBD1. The germline V gene has CDR1 LNHDA and CDR2 SQIVND (reference sequence). The CDR3 is 15 amino acids. Losses at the gene ends were 4 bases for V and 2 bases for J; bases not matched to a gene: 6. The CDR3 DNA reads TGTGCCAGTAGTACCAAGGACAGGGAAAACTATGGCTACACCTTC. It yields the protein CASSTKDRENYGYTF.

The chain carries TRBV6-1 and TRBJ1-1; D is possibly TRBD1 (6 bases). Germline CDR1 reads MNHNS; CDR2 reads SASEGT. This CDR3 has 15 amino acids. V lost 7 bases to trimming and J lost 8 bases, with 23 bases between them. DNA for the CDR3: TGTGCCAGCATGGGAGACGGCAGGGGTCCACTCGAAGCTTTCTTT. This gives the protein CASMGDGRGPLEAFF.

This chain links TRBV7-8 with TRBJ1-5; no clear D gene. V was clipped by 5 bases and J by 0 bases, with 8 bases between them. Per germline, CDR1 SGHVS and CDR2 FQNEAQ. The CDR3 is 14 residues long. The CDR3 loop is CASSTTYSNQPQHF. The CDR3 coding sequence is TGTGCCAGCAGCACGACATATAGCAATCAGCCCCAGCATTTT. Combining the CDR3 with reference TRBV7-8 and TRBJ1-5 gives the whole variable domain GAGVSQSPRYKVAKRGQDVALRCDPISGHVSLFWYQQALGQGPEFLTYFQNEAQLDKSGLPSDRFFAERPEGSVSTLKIQRTQQEDSAVYLCASSTTYSNQPQHFGDGTRLSIL.

This clone was counted only a few times. The chain employs TRBV4-1 and TRBJ2-2; D is unclear. The V end was cut by 4 bases, the J end by 7 bases, with 13 bases between. The CDR3 runs to 14 residues. Per germline, CDR1 MGHRA and CDR2 YSYEKL. For the CDR3, the DNA is TGCGCCAGCAGCCCGATACTTCGAGGCGGGGAGCTGTTTTTT. Residues: CASSPILRGGELFF.

The chain couples TRBV5-1 to TRBJ2-1; 7 nucleotides line up with TRBD2. The germline V gene has CDR1 SGHRS and CDR2 YFSETQ. The CDR3 has 16 amino acids. The trim removed 3 bases at V and 1 base at J, leaving 7 bases unmatched. The CDR3: CASSYRLADSYNEQFF. CDR3 bases: TGCGCCAGCAGCTACCGACTAGCTGATTCCTACAATGAGCAGTTCTTC.

The chain joins TRBV6-6 to TRBJ1-5; 7 bases are shared with TRBD1. CDR3 length: 13 amino acids. Germline V gene sequence: CDR1 MNHNY, CDR2 SVGAGI (reference sequence). J gave up 6 bases and V 7 bases, and 6 bases lay outside the gene matches. This CDR3 reads CASTLDRAQPQHF. CDR3 coding DNA: TGTGCCAGCACCCTAGACAGGGCTCAGCCCCAGCATTTT.

The rearrangement links TRBV4-2 to TRBJ2-3; D is ambiguous. CDR1 is LGHNA and CDR2 is YNFKEQ in the germline V gene. V was pared by 6 bases and J by 2 bases, with 6 bases between. This CDR3 is built from 12 residues. Here the CDR3 reads CASSHNTDTQYF. The CDR3 DNA follows: TGTGCCAGCAGTCATAACACAGATACGCAGTATTTT.

V and J are TRBV2 and TRBJ1-3, with 8 bases fitting TRBD1. The CDR3 has 13 residues. The V gene end was trimmed by 5 bases and the J gene end by 6 bases; junction bases not matched to a gene: 3. Germline lookup yields CDR1 SNHLY and CDR2 FYNNEI. The CDR3 region is CASSSTGVNTIYF. The CDR3 nucleotides read TGTGCCAGCAGTTCGACAGGGGTAAACACCATATATTTT. The whole variable domain, remainder taken from reference TRBV2 and TRBJ1-3, is EPEVTQTPSHQVTQMGQEVILRCVPISNHLYFYWYRQILGQKVEFLVSFYNNEISEKSEIFDDQFSVERPDGSNFTLKIRSTKLEDSAMYFCASSSTGVNTIYFGEGSWLTVV.

By share of the sample, this clone is medium-sized. J is TRBJ2-5 and V is TRBV11-2; a possible D gene is TRBD1 (6 bases). Trimming cost V 4 bases and J 4 bases, with 13 bases left between them. Germline assignment: CDR1 SGHAT and CDR2 FQNNGV. This CDR3 comprises 14 residues. CDR3 in amino acids: CASSSMRGRETQYF. CDR3 nucleotide sequence: TGTGCCAGCAGCTCTATGAGGGGGAGAGAGACCCAGTACTTC. The entire variable domain, with the rest obtained from reference TRBV11-2 and TRBJ2-5, is as follows: EAGVAQSPRYKIIEKRQSVAFWCNPISGHATLYWYQQILGQGPKLLIQFQNNGVVDDSQLPKDRFSAERLKGVDSTLKIQPAKLEDSAVYLCASSSMRGRETQYFGPGTRLLVL.

The chain employs TRBV6-1 and TRBJ2-7, with 7 positions matching TRBD2. CDR1 MNHNS and CDR2 SASEGT come from the germline V gene. CDR3 length: 14 amino acids. J was trimmed by 3 bases and V by 5 bases; bases with no gene match: 7. CDR3 DNA sequence: TGTGCCAGCAGTCTTGGGGGGGTAGGCTACGAGCAGTACTTC. Translation: CASSLGGVGYEQYF.

The chain carries TRBV4-2 and TRBJ2-1; D is perhaps TRBD1 or TRBD2 (5 bases each). The germline V and J ends were trimmed by 2 bases and 10 bases, with 21 bases remaining between them. This CDR3 has 16 residues. CDR1 is LGHNA, CDR2 YNFKEQ, per germline. CDR3 in DNA: TGTGCCAGCAGCCAAACCGGGACGGCAGGAATAGGGGAGCAGTTCTTC. Its protein product is CASSQTGTAGIGEQFF.

The chain recombines TRBV6-1 with TRBJ1-1; D unclear. The CDR3 sequence is 18 residues long. Deletions cut 0 bases from V and 0 bases from J, with 17 bases between. The germline V gene has CDR1 MNHNS and CDR2 SASEGT. This CDR3 reads CASSEAFPRKPMNTEAFF. CDR3 coding DNA: TGTGCCAGCAGTGAAGCGTTCCCGAGGAAACCTATGAACACTGAAGCTTTCTTT.